This T cell receptor beta chain was sequenced during a study of T cell responses to AZD1222 COVID-19 vaccine. TCRdb keeps only in-frame clones here, not all; method: immunoSEQ multiplex PCR. The table shows more than 70,000 clones, with 85% occurring only once. The CDR3 totals 11 residues. Germline CDR1 reads SQVTM; CDR2 reads ANQGSEA. With 7 bases clipped from V and 13 bases from J, the junction kept 12 bases outside the gene matches. The sequence came from an adult in good health. The genes are TRBV29-1 and TRBJ1-1; 7 bases match TRBD1. Sequences were derived from peripheral blood, sampled on day 0 of AZD1222 vaccination. Here the CDR3 reads CSGGQAGMDFF. The CDR3 coding sequence is TGCAGCGGCGGACAGGCGGGGATGGATTTCTTT.